One sample yielded the 4 T cell receptor beta chains listed below, sequenced in a study of CD8+CD57+ T cells in acquired aplastic anemia. All sequencing subjects had displayed CD8+CD57+ cell expansion on flow cytometry. The template for TCR beta VDJ and CDR3 sequence profiling was genomic DNA. TCRdb used MiXCR to reprocess the reads, holding one entry per CDR3 protein. The sample shows some 170,000 distinct CDR3 sequences, around 48% of them seen only once. Sequenced sample: sorted CD4+, CD8+, or CD8+CD57+ T cells (not recorded which) from PBMCs. The receptor set was obtained from a human donor with aplastic anemia.

This clonotype was found once. V usage is TRBV2 and J usage is TRBJ1-5; 9 positions agree with TRBD1. After removal of 6 bases from V and 3 bases from J, the junction contained 6 bases not matched to a gene. The CDR3 extends over 15 amino acids. CDR1 is SNHLY, CDR2 FYNNEI, per germline. The CDR3 protein is CASSGTGSFNQPQHF. CDR3 bases: TGTGCCAGCAGCGGGACAGGGTCATTCAATCAGCCCCAGCATTTT.

This clonotype has just one count. The gene calls are TRBV15 and TRBJ1-1; maybe TRBD1 (5 bases). This CDR3 comprises 15 residues. Germline CDR1 and CDR2: LNHNV and YYDKDF (reference sequence). Trimming pared 3 bases from V and 3 bases from J, leaving 14 bases between. CDR3 sequence (DNA): TGTGCCACCAGCAGGGGACCATCGACCGACACTGAAGCTTTCTTT. Translating it yields CATSRGPSTDTEAFF. Looking up the rest from reference TRBV15 and TRBJ1-1 gives the full variable domain: DAMVIQNPRYQVTQFGKPVTLSCSQTLNHNVMYWYQQKSSQAPKLLFHYYDKDFNNEADTPDNFQSRRPNTSFCFLDIRSPGLGDTAMYLCATSRGPSTDTEAFFGQGTRLTVV.

This sequence joins TRBV7-2 and TRBJ1-5; no clear D gene. V was cut by 0 bases and J by 0 bases, with 6 bases left in between. The CDR3 is 15 residues long. Germline values: CDR1 SGHTA, CDR2 FQGNSA. The CDR3 region has the DNA TGTGCCAGCAGCTTAGCGGTATATAGCAATCAGCCCCAGCATTTT. This sequence encodes CASSLAVYSNQPQHF.

The rearrangement joins TRBV19 to TRBJ2-5; TRBD2 matches 14 bases. Germline loops: CDR1 LNHDA, CDR2 SQIVND (reference sequence). Trimming cost V 4 bases and J 2 bases; bases outside gene matches: 12. The CDR3 is 19 residues long. CDR3: CASSNPGLAGENRQETQYF. CDR3 bases: TGTGCCAGTAGTAACCCGGGACTAGCGGGAGAAAACCGTCAAGAGACCCAGTACTTC.